The clone carrying this T cell receptor (beta chain) has more than one count but fewer than ten. Profiled with immunoSEQ multiplex PCR; TCRdb holds only in-frame clones, not every one. The sample includes some 32,000 clones, 84% of them seen just once. The sample originates from a study of OX40 agonist ivuxolimab in advanced cancers. The CDR3 totals 15 residues. CDR1 and CDR2 (germline): MNHEY, SVGAGI. The V and J ends lost 0 bases and 5 bases respectively, with 14 bases between them. The rearrangement joins TRBV6-5 to TRBJ2-7; possible D gene TRBD1, 5 bases. This specimen was CD4+ or CD8+ T cells sorted from blood, taken in a trial of the OX40 agonist ivuxolimab. This receptor was obtained from an adult with an advanced solid tumor such as melanoma, head and neck, liver or kidney cancer. The CDR3 spells CASSYSFGQGNEQYF. CDR3 DNA sequence: TGTGCCAGCAGTTACTCATTCGGGCAGGGTAACGAGCAGTACTTC.